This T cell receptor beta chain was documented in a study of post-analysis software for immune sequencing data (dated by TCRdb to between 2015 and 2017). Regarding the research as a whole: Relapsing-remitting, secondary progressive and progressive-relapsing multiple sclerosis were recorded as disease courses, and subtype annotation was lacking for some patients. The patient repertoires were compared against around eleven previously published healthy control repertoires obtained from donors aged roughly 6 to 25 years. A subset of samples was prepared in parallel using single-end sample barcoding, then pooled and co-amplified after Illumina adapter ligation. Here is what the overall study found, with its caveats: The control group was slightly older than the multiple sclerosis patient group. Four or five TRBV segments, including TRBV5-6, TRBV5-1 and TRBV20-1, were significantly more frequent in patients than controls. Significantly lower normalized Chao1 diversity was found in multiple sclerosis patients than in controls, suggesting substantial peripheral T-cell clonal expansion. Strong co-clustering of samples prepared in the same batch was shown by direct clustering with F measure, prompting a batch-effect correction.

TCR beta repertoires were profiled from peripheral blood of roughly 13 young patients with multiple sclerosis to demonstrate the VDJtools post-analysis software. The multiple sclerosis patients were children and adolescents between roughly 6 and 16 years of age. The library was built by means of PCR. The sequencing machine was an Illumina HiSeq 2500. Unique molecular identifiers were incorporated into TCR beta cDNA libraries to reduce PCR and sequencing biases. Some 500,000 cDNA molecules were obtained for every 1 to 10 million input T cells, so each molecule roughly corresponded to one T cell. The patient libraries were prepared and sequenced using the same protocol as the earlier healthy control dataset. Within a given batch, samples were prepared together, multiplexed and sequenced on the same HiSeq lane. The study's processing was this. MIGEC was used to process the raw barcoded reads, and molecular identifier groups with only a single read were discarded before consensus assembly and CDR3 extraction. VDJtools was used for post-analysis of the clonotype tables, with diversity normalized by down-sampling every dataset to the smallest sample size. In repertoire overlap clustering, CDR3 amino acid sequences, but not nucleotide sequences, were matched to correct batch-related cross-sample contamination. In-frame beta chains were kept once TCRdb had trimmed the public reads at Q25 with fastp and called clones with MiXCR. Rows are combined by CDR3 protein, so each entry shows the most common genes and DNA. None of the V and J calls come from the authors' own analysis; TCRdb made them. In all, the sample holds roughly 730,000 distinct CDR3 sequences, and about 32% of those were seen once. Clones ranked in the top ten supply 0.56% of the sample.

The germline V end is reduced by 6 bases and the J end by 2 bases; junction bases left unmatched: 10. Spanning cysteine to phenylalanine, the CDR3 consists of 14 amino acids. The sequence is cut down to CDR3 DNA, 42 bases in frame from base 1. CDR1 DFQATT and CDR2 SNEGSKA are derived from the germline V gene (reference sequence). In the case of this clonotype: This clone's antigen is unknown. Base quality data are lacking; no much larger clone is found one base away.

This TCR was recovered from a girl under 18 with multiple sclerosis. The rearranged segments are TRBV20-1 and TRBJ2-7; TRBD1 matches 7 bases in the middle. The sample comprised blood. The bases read TGCAGTGCGGCAGGACAGGTTCTCACCTACGAGCAGTACTTC. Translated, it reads CSAAGQVLTYEQYF.